Listed below are T cell receptor beta chains from one sample, sequenced in a study of cytomegalovirus exposure and HLA in healthy donors. Profiling relied on immunoSEQ multiplex PCR, and the TCRdb table lists in-frame clones only, not all of them. The sample comprises 90,000 to 120,000 clones, around three quarters of which are singletons, and 4.2% rests with the top ten. The sample comprised PBMCs. Receptors were obtained from a male donor in good health and CMV-seronegative. Both conserved end residues are part of each CDR3.

TRBJ2-4,TRBV28,CASSSPAGLALNIQYF
TRBJ2-4,TRBV27,CASSSSSHLAKNIQYF
TRBJ2-1,TRBV2,CASSGTGEYDFEQFF
TRBJ1-2,TRBV2,CASSKLNNYGYTF
TRBJ1-1,TRBV27,CASRTGTSNTEAFF
TRBJ1-5,TRBV5-4,CASKQGGNQPQHF
TRBJ2-1,TRBV15,CATSSTGGSGEQFF
TRBJ2-7,TRBV13,CASSLGTGPYEQYF
TRBJ1-2,TRBV7-6,CASSPGTGGRDGYTF
TRBJ2-7,TRBV5-1,CASSLGASYEQYF
TRBJ2-7,TRBV4-1,CASSQGGTSGSYEQYF